The 9 T cell receptor beta chains presented below share a single source sample, sequenced in a study of immune characterization of retroperitoneal liposarcoma. Each CDR3 protein is one row after TCRdb ran MiXCR on the PCR reads. The sample records more than 9,000 distinct CDR3 sequences, around a quarter being singletons. The sequenced material came from blood. The receptor set was obtained from a male donor with retroperitoneal liposarcoma.

This chain joins TRBV6-4 and TRBJ1-1, with D perhaps TRBD1 (6 bases). This CDR3 has 15 amino acids. V dropped 6 bases and J dropped 0 bases, with 14 bases sitting between them. Germline loops: CDR1 MRHNA, CDR2 SNTAGT. The CDR3 spells CASRPQGGLNTEAFF. CDR3 bases: TGTGCCAGCAGGCCCCAAGGGGGGCTGAACACTGAAGCTTTCTTT.

The CDR3 loop is CASSSGEQYF. As DNA, the CDR3 is TGTGCCAGCAGCTCCGGGGAGCAGTACTTC. J is TRBJ2-1 and V is TRBV6-5; D is undetermined. The closer fit of TRBJ2-7 to the DNA end suggests the J call may be wrong. The CDR3 is 10 residues long. Germline V gene lookup returns CDR1 MNHEY and CDR2 SVGAGI.

The chain uses TRBV14 and TRBJ1-2, with 8 positions matching TRBD1. The J segment lost 10 bases and the V segment lost 3 bases, leaving 7 bases of the junction unmatched. This CDR3 comprises 13 residues. Germline CDR1 reads SGHDN; CDR2 reads FVKESK. The CDR3: CASSQETGGDYTF. In DNA, the CDR3 is TGTGCCAGCAGCCAGGAAACAGGGGGAGACTACACCTTC. Supplemented by reference TRBV14 and TRBJ1-2, the full variable domain reads EAGVTQFPSHSVIEKGQTVTLRCDPISGHDNLYWYRRVMGKEIKFLLHFVKESKQDESGMPNNRFLAERTGGTYSTLKVQPAELEDSGVYFCASSQETGGDYTFGSGTRLTVV.

Of note for this clonotype: This may be a read error: a much more frequent sequence differs by one nucleotide. This rearrangement joins TRBV12-3 or TRBV12-4 to TRBJ2-1; D perhaps matches TRBD1 (6 bases). The V and J ends lost 10 bases and 6 bases respectively, with 22 bases between them. This CDR3 region has 15 residues. CDR3 loop: CANKTRDIPGNEQFF. CDR3 nucleotides: TGTGCCAACAAGACCCGGGACATCCCTGGCAATGAGCAGTTCTTC.

In its sample, this clonotype was seen many times. The gene calls are TRBV6-1 and TRBJ1-5, with a tentative D call TRBD1 (6 bases). Trimming removed 6 bases from V and 7 bases from J, with 16 bases in between. This CDR3 contains 14 residues. Per the germline V gene, CDR1 is MNHNS and CDR2 is SASEGT. For the CDR3, the DNA is TGTGCCAGCAGGATGGACAGCGAACCCCAGCCCCAGCATTTT. Translating it yields CASRMDSEPQPQHF.

The chain recombines TRBV23-1 with TRBJ2-1; D is undetermined. TRBV23-1 is given ORF status, its function remaining uncertain. Trimming removed 6 bases at V and 5 bases at J, with 5 bases between. The CDR3 totals 11 residues. CDR3 nucleotides: TGCGCCAGCAGACAAGACAATGAGCAGTTCTTC. Translated, it gives CASRQDNEQFF.

V gene TRBV12-5 combines with J gene TRBJ2-3; D gene uncertain. In germline, CDR1 is LGHNT, CDR2 FRNRAP. Trimming pared 4 bases from V and 6 bases from J, leaving 17 bases between. This CDR3 comprises 15 residues. The CDR3 spells CASGSNSHGRDTQYF. CDR3 sequence (DNA): TGTGCTAGTGGTTCCAATTCACACGGTCGGGATACGCAGTATTTT.

Judged by abundance, this clonotype is medium-sized. The rearrangement joins TRBV12-3 or TRBV12-4 to TRBJ2-4; D might be TRBD2 (6 bases). V lost 1 base and J lost 0, with 7 bases in between. The CDR3 length is 15 residues. In nucleotides, the CDR3 is TGTGCCAGCAGTTTAGAGGGACTAGCCAAAAACATTCAGTACTTC. Protein sequence: CASSLEGLAKNIQYF.

This clonotype was seen a few times. The V call is TRBV10-3, the J call TRBJ2-1, with TRBD2 as a possible D gene (7 bases). V lost 0 bases to trimming and J lost 7 bases, with 16 bases between them. The CDR3 contains 16 residues. CDR1 and CDR2 (germline): ENHRY, SYGVKD. Written as DNA, the CDR3 is TGTGCCATCAGTGAGTCGATGACGGGGGGCCAGAATGAGCAGTTCTTC. Protein product: CAISESMTGGQNEQFF.